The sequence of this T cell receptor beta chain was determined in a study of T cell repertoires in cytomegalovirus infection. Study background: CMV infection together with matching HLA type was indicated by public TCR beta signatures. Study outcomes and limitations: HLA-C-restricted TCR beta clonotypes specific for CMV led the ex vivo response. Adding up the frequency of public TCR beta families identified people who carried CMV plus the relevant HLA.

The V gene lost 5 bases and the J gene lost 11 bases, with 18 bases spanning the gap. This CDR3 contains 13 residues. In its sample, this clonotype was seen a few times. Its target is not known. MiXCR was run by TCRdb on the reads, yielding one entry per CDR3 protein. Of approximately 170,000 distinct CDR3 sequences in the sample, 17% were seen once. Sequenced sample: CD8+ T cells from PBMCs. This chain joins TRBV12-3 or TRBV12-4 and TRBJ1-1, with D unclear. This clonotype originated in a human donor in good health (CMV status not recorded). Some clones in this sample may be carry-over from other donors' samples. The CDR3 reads CASSPRSFLEAFF. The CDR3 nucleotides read TGTGCCAGCAGTCCTAGGTCTTTTCTTGAGGCTTTCTTT.